Listed below are T cell receptor beta chains from one sample, sequenced in a study of shared clonotypes between healthy human individuals. Here immunoSEQ multiplex PCR was the method, and the copy in TCRdb shows in-frame clones only, minus some. The sample holds about 660,000 clones, less than 85% seen once. Source material: memory CD4+ T cells sorted from blood. Receptors were obtained from a woman in her thirties in good health. Each CDR3 is given with its conserved first and last residue. D genes are given only for firm matches. Rows give clone size only sometimes, using once, few, many, or a class for an expanded clone.

-,TRBV6-5,16,-,TRBJ1-1,CASSYTFFASNTEAFF,TGTGCCAGCAGTTATACCTTTTTTGCGAGCAACACTGAAGCTTTCTTT
TRBD2,TRBV10-3,15,few,TRBJ2-1,CAISERTSGSDEQFF,TGTGCCATCAGTGAGCGGACTAGCGGGAGCGATGAGCAGTTCTTC
-,TRBV28,16,-,TRBJ1-5,CASSKVGGRSNQPQHF,TGTGCCAGCAGTAAGGTAGGGGGGCGGAGCAATCAGCCCCAGCATTTT
-,TRBV19,12,-,TRBJ2-3,CASSTDFSTQYF,TGTGCCAGTAGTACTGACTTCTCTACGCAGTATTTT
-,TRBV5-6,15,-,TRBJ2-7,CASSSISDAGYEQYF,TGTGCCAGCAGCTCGATTTCGGACGCCGGCTACGAGCAGTACTTC
TRBD1,TRBV30,14,-,TRBJ1-4,CAWSSGGRDEKLFF,TGTGCCTGGAGTTCAGGGGGAAGGGATGAAAAACTGTTTTTT
-,TRBV19,12,-,TRBJ1-3,CASKSAGNTIYF,TGTGCCAGTAAATCGGCTGGAAACACCATATATTTT
TRBD1,TRBV5-1,17,-,TRBJ2-2,CASTTTTDRGSRRELFF,TGCGCCAGCACTACTACTACAGACAGGGGAAGTCGGCGGGAGCTGTTTTTT
-,TRBV20-1,11,-,TRBJ1-1,CSASRQLEAFF,TGCAGTGCTAGTAGGCAGTTAGAAGCTTTCTTT
TRBD2,TRBV9,18,few,TRBJ2-1,CASSVGAHASGPDNEQFF,TGTGCCAGCAGCGTAGGGGCCCACGCTAGCGGACCCGACAATGAGCAGTTCTTC
TRBD2,TRBV7-8,15,-,TRBJ2-7,CASSWGTSGISQQYF,TGTGCCAGCAGCTGGGGGACTAGCGGGATCTCCCAGCAGTACTTC
-,TRBV5-1,17,-,TRBJ2-3,CASSLVGFGGFPDTQYF,TGCGCCAGCAGCTTGGTGGGTTTCGGGGGTTTCCCAGATACGCAGTATTTT
-,TRBV5-1,13,-,TRBJ2-7,CATSPGPDYEQYF,TGCGCCACCTCTCCGGGACCTGACTACGAGCAGTACTTC
TRBD2,TRBV28,16,-,TRBJ2-1,CASRKGRTSGSNEQFF,TGTGCCAGCAGAAAAGGCAGGACTAGCGGGAGCAATGAGCAGTTCTTC
-,TRBV6-5,15,-,TRBJ1-5,CASSAVGYSNQPQHF,TGTGCCAGCAGTGCCGTCGGCTATAGCAATCAGCCCCAGCATTTT
-,TRBV4-1,13,few,TRBJ1-5,CASSQNLLEPQHF,TGCGCCAGCAGCCAAAATTTGCTCGAGCCCCAGCATTTT
-,TRBV6-1,12,-,TRBJ1-1,CASSEGYTEAFF,TGTGCCAGCAGTGAAGGTTACACTGAAGCTTTCTTT
TRBD2,TRBV27,14,-,TRBJ2-7,CASKKSGMNYEQYF,TGTGCCAGCAAGAAAAGCGGGATGAACTACGAGCAGTACTTC
-,TRBV5-1,15,-,TRBJ2-4,CASSLTGLDKNIQYF,TGCGCCAGCAGCTTAACCGGGTTGGACAAAAACATTCAGTACTTC
TRBD2,TRBV28,14,-,TRBJ2-7,CASRMGLAGVAQYF,TGTGCCAGCAGGATGGGACTAGCGGGAGTAGCTCAGTACTTC
-,TRBV5-6,14,-,TRBJ2-5,CASSLAAGRETQYF,TGTGCCAGCAGCTTGGCGGCAGGGCGAGAGACCCAGTACTTC
TRBD1,TRBV11-2,13,few,TRBJ1-5,CASSYDRGLPQHF,TGTGCCAGCAGTTATGACAGGGGCCTGCCCCAGCATTTT
-,TRBV4-1,19,-,TRBJ1-4,CASTPKFSAVDFSREKLFF,TGCGCCAGCACCCCAAAGTTTTCAGCAGTGGATTTCAGCCGTGAAAAACTGTTTTTT
-,TRBV19,15,-,TRBJ2-1,CASSPRGFSYNEQFF,TGTGCCAGTAGTCCGCGGGGATTCTCCTACAATGAGCAGTTCTTC
TRBD1,TRBV5-4,15,-,TRBJ1-4,CASSLGGTVTEKLFF,TGTGCCAGCAGCTTGGGCGGGACAGTGACTGAAAAACTGTTTTTT
TRBD1,TRBV28,16,few,TRBJ1-5,CASGLNRGIGNQPQHF,TGTGCCAGCGGTTTAAACAGGGGGATCGGAAATCAGCCCCAGCATTTT
TRBD2,TRBV14,21,-,TRBJ2-2,CASSQERPGLAGVGGTGELFF,TGTGCCAGCAGCCAAGAAAGACCGGGACTAGCGGGAGTAGGGGGAACCGGGGAGCTGTTTTTT
TRBD2,TRBV9,15,-,TRBJ2-1,CASSVGSGSNYEQFF,TGTGCCAGCAGCGTAGGTAGCGGGAGTAACTATGAGCAGTTCTTC
-,TRBV28,13,-,TRBJ1-1,CASSLQGPAEAFF,TGTGCCAGCAGTTTACAGGGGCCGGCTGAAGCTTTCTTT
TRBD1,TRBV7-3,12,few,TRBJ2-3,CASSLTQGAKYF,TGTGCCAGCAGCTTAACTCAGGGGGCAAAGTATTTT
TRBD1,TRBV5-3,15,-,TRBJ2-2,CARKRQGAITGELFF,TGTGCCAGAAAAAGACAGGGGGCGATCACCGGGGAGCTGTTTTTT
TRBD2,TRBV7-3,18,-,TRBJ2-2,CASSPLGTSGLNTGELFF,TGTGCCAGCAGCCCACTCGGGACTAGCGGTCTTAACACCGGGGAGCTGTTTTTT
TRBD1,TRBV5-5,16,-,TRBJ2-7,CASSHLGQGASYEQYF,TGTGCCAGCAGTCACCTGGGACAGGGGGCTTCCTACGAGCAGTACTTC
-,TRBV2,13,-,TRBJ2-1,CASSGFERAEQFF,TGTGCCAGCAGCGGGTTTGAGAGGGCCGAACAGTTCTTC
-,TRBV27,14,once,TRBJ2-5,CASRRRDYQETQYF,TGTGCCAGCAGACGAAGGGACTACCAAGAGACCCAGTACTTC
TRBD1,TRBV11-2,12,-,TRBJ2-5,CASSSGGETQYF,TGTGCCAGCAGCTCAGGGGGAGAGACCCAGTACTTC
TRBD1,TRBV29-1,14,-,TRBJ2-7,CSAVVTGLSYEQYF,TGCAGCGCCGTCGTGACAGGGCTCTCCTACGAGCAGTACTTC
-,TRBV30,13,-,TRBJ1-5,CAWSVNREEPQHF,TGTGCCTGGAGTGTAAACAGGGAAGAGCCCCAGCATTTT
-,TRBV19,14,-,TRBJ1-5,CASETLEGNQPQHF,TGTGCCAGTGAAACATTAGAAGGCAATCAGCCCCAGCATTTT
-,TRBV9,15,-,TRBJ1-2,CASRGRGRENYGYTF,TGTGCCAGCAGGGGGAGGGGCAGGGAAAACTATGGCTACACCTTC